The T cell receptor (beta chain) under discussion was sequenced for a study of blood T cells in healthy people across ages (dated by TCRdb to the mid-2010s). Background on the whole study: Template switching captured roughly one uniquely barcoded TCR beta cDNA molecule per two T cells in model experiments. Age-related changes in TCR beta repertoire diversity were measured in the study by deep sequencing normalized with unique cDNA molecular identifiers. Donors were grouped into four age groups: young (average roughly 17 years), middle-aged (about 40), aged (around 62) and long-lived (roughly 80). Donors of different ages were randomly distributed across sequencing lanes to avoid experimental bias. For two donors (one aged 18 to 30 and one aged 80 or older), the study analyzed two additional independent replicas of 1 million unique cDNA reads from the same blood draw.

About this clonotype: What antigen it recognizes has not been identified. Base qualities were left out, and no much larger clone turns up one base away.

Broader findings and caveats from the paper: Because profiling used bulk unsorted PBMCs, naive and antigen-experienced compartments could not be compared conclusively. Donor CMV infection status was unknown, potentially confounding age-related changes in expanded clonotypes. Observed TCR beta diversity per million T cells fell roughly linearly with age, and a significant reduction was already apparent by age roughly 41. Compared with the aged group, more naive CD4+ T cells, fewer expanded clones and increased TCR diversity were shown by the long-lived group, suggesting age selection. The percentage of naive T cells measured by flow cytometry correlated strongly with observed TCR beta diversity. Total diversity estimates from one million sequenced T cells were considered lower bounds and underestimates.

The CDR3 contains 16 residues, cysteine and phenylalanine counted. Of all the DNA, just the CDR3 is kept, 48 bases in frame from base 1. V trim: 5 bases; J trim: 0 bases; unmatched bases: 8. Systemically healthy Caucasian individuals from Russia, some 38 in total and aged about 6 to 100 years, were included as donors. Roughly 10 milliliters of peripheral blood were drawn from each donor into EDTA-treated Vacutainer tubes. Ficoll-Paque density-gradient centrifugation was used to isolate PBMCs, with at least 7 million per sample. Total RNA, at least 6 micrograms per sample, was extracted from PBMCs with Trizol reagent. For every donor, flow cytometry on a PBMC aliquot measured the percentage of naive CD45RAhigh/CD27high T cells. Libraries were prepared through 5' RACE. Sequencing used an Illumina HiSeq 2500. A second 7 to 11 cycle PCR used a sample-barcoded 5' primer and a J-beta primer mix. A unique molecular identifier was introduced onto each TCR beta cDNA molecule by a template-switch 5' adaptor carrying 12 random nucleotides. At least 3 million CDR3-containing paired-end reads were obtained from each sample. First-strand cDNA synthesis was performed from all RNA using the Mint cDNA synthesis kit, with priming by a TRBC-specific oligonucleotide. After uracil-DNA glycosylase treatment, a first 18-cycle PCR used universal primers M1SS and BC2_uni_R on all cDNA. Processing in the source paper ran as follows. For normalization, 1 million high-quality reads, each with a distinct molecular identifier, were randomly selected from each sample. Reads sharing molecular identifiers were discarded rather than binned into consensus sequences. MiTCR, set to a Q25 quality threshold and the strictest error-elimination algorithm, was used for CDR3 identification, clonotype clustering and error correction. Lower-bound total TCR beta diversity was estimated with a nonparametric unseen species model using Euler transformation. The public sequencing data were trimmed at Q25 with fastp and processed into clonotypes with MiXCR by TCRdb, which kept only in-frame beta chains. Each CDR3 protein appears once, grouped with its most common genes and DNA. These V and J calls are TCRdb output, not the study's own analysis. Here the sample has around 1,600,000 distinct CDR3 sequences; less than 45% occur a single time. 4% of the sample rests with the top ten.

The source is a woman younger than 30 in good health. The sequenced sample consisted of blood. The chain is encoded by TRBV12-3 or TRBV12-4 joined to TRBJ1-2, and 8 bases in between align with TRBD1. The nucleotide sequence reads as follows: TGTGCCAGCAGTGACCGGGGACAGGAAGCTAACTATGGCTACACCTTC. Its translation is CASSDRGQEANYGYTF.